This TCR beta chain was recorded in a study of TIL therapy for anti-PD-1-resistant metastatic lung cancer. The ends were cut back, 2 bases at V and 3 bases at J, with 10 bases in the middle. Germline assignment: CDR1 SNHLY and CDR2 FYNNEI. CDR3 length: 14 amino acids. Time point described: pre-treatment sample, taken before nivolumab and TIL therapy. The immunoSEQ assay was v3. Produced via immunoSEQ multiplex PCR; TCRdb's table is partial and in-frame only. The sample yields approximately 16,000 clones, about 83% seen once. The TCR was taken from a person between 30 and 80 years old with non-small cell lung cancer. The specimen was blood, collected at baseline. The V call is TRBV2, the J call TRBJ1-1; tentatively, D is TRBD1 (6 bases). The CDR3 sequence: CASSEQGRYTEAFF. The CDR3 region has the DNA TGTGCCAGCAGTGAACAGGGGCGTTACACTGAAGCTTTCTTT.